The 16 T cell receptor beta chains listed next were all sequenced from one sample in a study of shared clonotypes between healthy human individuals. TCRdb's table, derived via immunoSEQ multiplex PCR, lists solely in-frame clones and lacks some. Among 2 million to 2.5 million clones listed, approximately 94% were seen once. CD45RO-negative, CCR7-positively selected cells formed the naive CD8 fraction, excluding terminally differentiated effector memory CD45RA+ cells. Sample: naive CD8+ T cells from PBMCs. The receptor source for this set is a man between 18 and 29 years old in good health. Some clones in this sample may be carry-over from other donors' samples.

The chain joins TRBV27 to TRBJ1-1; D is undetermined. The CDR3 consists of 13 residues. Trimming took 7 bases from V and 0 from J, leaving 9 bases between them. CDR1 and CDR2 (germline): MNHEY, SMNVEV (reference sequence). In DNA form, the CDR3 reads TGTGCCAGCATAGGGCCTTTGAACACTGAAGCTTTCTTT. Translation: CASIGPLNTEAFF.

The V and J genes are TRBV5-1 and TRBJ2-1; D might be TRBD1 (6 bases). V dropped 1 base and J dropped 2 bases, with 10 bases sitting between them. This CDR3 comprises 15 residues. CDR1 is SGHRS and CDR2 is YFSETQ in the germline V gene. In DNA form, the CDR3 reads TGCGCCAGCAGCTTGTTACAGGGTGCCTACAATGAGCAGTTCTTC. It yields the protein CASSLLQGAYNEQFF.

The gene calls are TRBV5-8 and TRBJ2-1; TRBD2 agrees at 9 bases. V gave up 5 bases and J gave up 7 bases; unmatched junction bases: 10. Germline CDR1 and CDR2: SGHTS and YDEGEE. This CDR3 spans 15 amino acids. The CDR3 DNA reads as TGTGCCAGCAGATTTAGCGGGAGAACCTCTAATGAGCAGTTCTTC. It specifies CASRFSGRTSNEQFF.

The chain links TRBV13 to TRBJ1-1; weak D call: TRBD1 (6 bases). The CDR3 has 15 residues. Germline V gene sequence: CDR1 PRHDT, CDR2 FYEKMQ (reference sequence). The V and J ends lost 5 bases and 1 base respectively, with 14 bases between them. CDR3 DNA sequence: TGTGCCAGCAGCGAAGGGGGGGCTGGGAACACTGAAGCTTTCTTT. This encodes CASSEGGAGNTEAFF.

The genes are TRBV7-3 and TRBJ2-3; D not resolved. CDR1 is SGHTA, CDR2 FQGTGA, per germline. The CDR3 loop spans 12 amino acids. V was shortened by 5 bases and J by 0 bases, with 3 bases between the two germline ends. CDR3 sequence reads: CASSDSTDTQYF. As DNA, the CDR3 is TGTGCCAGCAGCGACAGCACAGATACGCAGTATTTT.

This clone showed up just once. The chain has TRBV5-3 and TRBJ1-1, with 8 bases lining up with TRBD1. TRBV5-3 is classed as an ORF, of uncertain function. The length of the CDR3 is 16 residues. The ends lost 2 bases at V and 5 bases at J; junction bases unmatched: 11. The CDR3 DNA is TGTGCCAGAAGCTTTTTCCAAGGACAGGGACGGACTGAAGCTTTCTTT. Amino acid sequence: CARSFFQGQGRTEAFF.

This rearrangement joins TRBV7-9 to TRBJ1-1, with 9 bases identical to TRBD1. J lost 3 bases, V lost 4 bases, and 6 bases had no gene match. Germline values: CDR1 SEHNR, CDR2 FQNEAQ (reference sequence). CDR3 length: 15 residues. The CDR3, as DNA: TGTGCCAGCAGCTACCGGACAGGGGACGACACTGAAGCTTTCTTT. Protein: CASSYRTGDDTEAFF.

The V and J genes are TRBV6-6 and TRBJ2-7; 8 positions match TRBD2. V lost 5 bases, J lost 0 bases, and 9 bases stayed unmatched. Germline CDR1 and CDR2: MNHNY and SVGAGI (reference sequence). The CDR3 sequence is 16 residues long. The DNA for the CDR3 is TGTGCCAGCAGTCGGGCGGCTAGCGGGCCCTCCTACGAGCAGTACTTC. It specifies CASSRAASGPSYEQYF.

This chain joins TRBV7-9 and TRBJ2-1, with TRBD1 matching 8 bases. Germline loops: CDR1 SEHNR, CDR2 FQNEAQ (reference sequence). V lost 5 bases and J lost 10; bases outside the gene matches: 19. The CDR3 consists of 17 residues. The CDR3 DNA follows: TGTGCCAGCAGCGATAAACCGGGACAGGCCATGGGGAGCGAGCAGTTCTTC. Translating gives CASSDKPGQAMGSEQFF.

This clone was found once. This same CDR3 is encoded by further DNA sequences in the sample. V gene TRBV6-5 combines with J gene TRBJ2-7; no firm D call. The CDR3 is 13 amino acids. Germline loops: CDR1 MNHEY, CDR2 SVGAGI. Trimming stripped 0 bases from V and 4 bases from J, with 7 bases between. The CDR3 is CASSYSEAYEQYF. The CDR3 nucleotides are TGTGCCAGCAGTTACTCAGAAGCTTACGAGCAGTACTTC.

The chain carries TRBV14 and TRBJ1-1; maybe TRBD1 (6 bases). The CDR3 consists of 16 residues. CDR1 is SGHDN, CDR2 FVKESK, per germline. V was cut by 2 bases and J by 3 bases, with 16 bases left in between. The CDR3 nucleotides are TGTGCCAGCAGCCAAACGCTTGGGGGGGCGTACACTGAAGCTTTCTTT. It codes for CASSQTLGGAYTEAFF.

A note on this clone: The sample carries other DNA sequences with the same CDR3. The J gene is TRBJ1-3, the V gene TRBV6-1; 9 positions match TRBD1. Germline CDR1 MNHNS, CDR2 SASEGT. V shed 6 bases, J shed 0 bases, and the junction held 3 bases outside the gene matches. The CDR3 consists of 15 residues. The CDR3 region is CASSSDRGSGNTIYF. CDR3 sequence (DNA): TGTGCCAGCAGCTCGGACAGGGGCTCTGGAAACACCATATATTTT.

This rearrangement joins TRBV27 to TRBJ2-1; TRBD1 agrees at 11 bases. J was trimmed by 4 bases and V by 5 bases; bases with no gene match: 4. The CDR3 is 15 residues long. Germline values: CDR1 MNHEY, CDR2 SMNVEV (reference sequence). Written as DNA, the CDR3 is TGTGCCAGCAGTGCGGGACAGGGGGTATACAATGAGCAGTTCTTC. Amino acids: CASSAGQGVYNEQFF.

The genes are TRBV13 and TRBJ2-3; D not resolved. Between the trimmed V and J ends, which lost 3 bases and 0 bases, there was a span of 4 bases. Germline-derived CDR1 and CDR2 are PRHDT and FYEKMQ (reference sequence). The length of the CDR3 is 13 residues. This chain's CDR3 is CASSFESTDTQYF. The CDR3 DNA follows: TGTGCCAGCAGCTTCGAGAGCACAGATACGCAGTATTTT.

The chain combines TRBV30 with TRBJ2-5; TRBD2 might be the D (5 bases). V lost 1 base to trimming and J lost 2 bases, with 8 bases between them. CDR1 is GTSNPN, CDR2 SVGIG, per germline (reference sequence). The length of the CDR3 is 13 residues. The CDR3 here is CAWSAGIQETQYF. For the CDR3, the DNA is TGTGCCTGGAGTGCCGGGATTCAAGAGACCCAGTACTTC.

Here the CDR3 DNA reads TGCGCCTCCTCGAGGGCCAATACCGGGGAGCTGTTTTTT. As protein: CASSRANTGELFF. This rearrangement joins TRBV4-3 to TRBJ2-2, with a weak D call TRBD2 (5 bases). CDR1 LGHNA and CDR2 YSLEER come from the germline V gene. This CDR3 is 13 amino acids long. V was cut by 11 bases and J by 5 bases, with 15 bases left in between.